These T cell receptor beta chains were read from a single sample in a study of blood T cell repertoires in COVID-19. Generated by immunoSEQ multiplex PCR, the TCRdb table keeps only in-frame clones and is missing some. Altogether about 200,000 clones are present, around 89% being singletons, with the ten largest covering approximately 8%. The sequencing sample was made of PBMCs or T cells enriched from blood (not recorded which). These receptors were obtained from a woman aged 18-35 years who had recovered from COVID-19. The CDR3 runs from the conserved cysteine through the conserved F or W. The D gene is left open where the match is weak. Size is stated for part of the rows, as once, few or many counts, or as a class when the clone is expanded.

clone_size,d_call,j_call,v_call,cdr3_nt,cdr3_aa
.,.,TRBJ2-7,TRBV28,TGTGCCAGCAGTCACGCGGTGGGTGGGCAGTACTTC,CASSHAVGGQYF
.,TRBD2,TRBJ2-7,TRBV3-1/TRBV3-2,TGTGCCAGCAGCCACTTCGCTAGCGGGGGGAGGTCCTACGAGCAGTACTTC,CASSHFASGGRSYEQYF
.,TRBD1,TRBJ1-5,TRBV13,TGTGCCAGCAGTCGAAGGACAGGCCCCGATCAGCCCCAGCATTTT,CASSRRTGPDQPQHF
.,.,TRBJ2-5,TRBV5-5,TGTGCCAGCAGCATTATCCCCCGGGTCACGGGGACCCAGTACTTC,CASSIIPRVTGTQYF
.,.,TRBJ2-1,TRBV7-9,TGTGCCAGCAGCTTTTCATATGAGCAGTTCTTC,CASSFSYEQFF
few,.,TRBJ1-6,TRBV14,TGTGCCAGCAGCCAAGCGTTTACACCCCTCCACTTT,CASSQAFTPLHF
.,.,TRBJ1-5,TRBV4-2,TGTGCCAGCAGCCAAGATTTTGGGGGCCCCTATAGCAATCAGCCCCAGCATTTT,CASSQDFGGPYSNQPQHF
.,TRBD1,TRBJ1-1,TRBV19,TGTGCCAGTAGTATGGGACAGCCGGGAACTGAAGCTTTCTTT,CASSMGQPGTEAFF
.,.,TRBJ1-3,TRBV7-3,TGTGCCAGCAGCTTAAGGCGGGGGAGCACCATATATTTT,CASSLRRGSTIYF
.,TRBD2,TRBJ2-7,TRBV5-1,TGCGCCAGCAGCTCCTTTCTTTTAGCGGGGGGGCAGGAGCAGTACTTC,CASSSFLLAGGQEQYF
.,.,TRBJ1-1,TRBV4-1,TGCGCCAGCAGCCAAGGGCAGGTCGGGAGGGCTTTCTTT,CASSQGQVGRAFF
once,.,TRBJ2-1,TRBV27,TGTGCCAGCAGTCTTAAGGCGGGCTACAATGAGCAGTTCTTC,CASSLKAGYNEQFF
.,.,TRBJ2-5,TRBV4-1,TGCGCCAGCAGCCAGAGACAGCAAGAGACCCAGTACTTC,CASSQRQQETQYF
.,.,TRBJ1-5,TRBV2,TGTGCCAGCAGTGCGGACAGACACAATCAGCCCCAGCATTTT,CASSADRHNQPQHF
.,.,TRBJ2-3,TRBV2,TGTGCCAGCAGTGCGGAGGGGGGGGTCAACGCGCAGTATTTT,CASSAEGGVNAQYF
.,.,TRBJ1-2,TRBV30,TGTGCCTGGAGTGGTGGCAGGGTAGCTAACTATGGCTACACCTTC,CAWSGGRVANYGYTF